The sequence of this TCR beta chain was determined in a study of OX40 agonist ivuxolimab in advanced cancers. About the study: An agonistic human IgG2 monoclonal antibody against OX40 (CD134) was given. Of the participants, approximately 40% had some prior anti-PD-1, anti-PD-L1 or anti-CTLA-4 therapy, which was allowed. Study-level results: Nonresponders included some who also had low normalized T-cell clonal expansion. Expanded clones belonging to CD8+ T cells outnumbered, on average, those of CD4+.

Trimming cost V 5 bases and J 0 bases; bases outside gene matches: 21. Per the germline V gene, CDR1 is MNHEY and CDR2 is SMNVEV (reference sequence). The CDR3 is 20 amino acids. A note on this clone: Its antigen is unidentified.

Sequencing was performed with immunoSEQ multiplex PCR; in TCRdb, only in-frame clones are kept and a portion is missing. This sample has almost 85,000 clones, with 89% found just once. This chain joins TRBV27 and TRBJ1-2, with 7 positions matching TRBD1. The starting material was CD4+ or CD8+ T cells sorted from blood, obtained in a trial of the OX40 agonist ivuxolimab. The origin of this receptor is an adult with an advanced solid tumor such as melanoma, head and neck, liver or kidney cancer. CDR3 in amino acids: CASSPYAPQGGPIANYGYTF. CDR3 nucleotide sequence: TGTGCCAGCAGTCCCTATGCCCCTCAAGGGGGCCCAATAGCTAACTATGGCTACACCTTC.